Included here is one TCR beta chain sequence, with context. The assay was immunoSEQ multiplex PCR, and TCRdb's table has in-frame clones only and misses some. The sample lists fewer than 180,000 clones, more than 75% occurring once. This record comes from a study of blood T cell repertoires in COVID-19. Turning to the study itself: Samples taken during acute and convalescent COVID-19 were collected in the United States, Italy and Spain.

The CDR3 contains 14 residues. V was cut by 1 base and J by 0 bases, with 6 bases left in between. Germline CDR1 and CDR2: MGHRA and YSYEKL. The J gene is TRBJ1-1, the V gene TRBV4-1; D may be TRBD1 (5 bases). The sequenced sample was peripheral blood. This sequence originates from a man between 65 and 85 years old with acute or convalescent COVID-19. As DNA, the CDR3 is TGCGCCAGCAGCCAAGGGACACTGAACACTGAAGCTTTCTTT. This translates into CASSQGTLNTEAFF.